A selection of T cell receptor beta chains follows, all from one sample in a study of blood T cell repertoires in COVID-19. Method: immunoSEQ multiplex PCR; TCRdb's copy keeps in-frame clones and lacks some. The repertoire consists of about 76,000 clones, with more than 80% occurring once and the leading ten covering about 20%. The sample comprised peripheral blood. The receptors were sampled from an older woman with acute or convalescent COVID-19. Both conserved end residues are part of each CDR3. Clone size is shown for a subset of rows, as once, few, many or a class of expanded clone.

J gene	clone size	V gene	CDR3 protein
TRBJ1-1	.	TRBV6-5	CASSNRGRIEAFF
TRBJ2-1	.	TRBV5-4	CASSSSGNEQFF
TRBJ1-2	.	TRBV19	CASTKSRDIVYGYTF
TRBJ2-4	.	TRBV5-6	CASSTHRDIQYF
TRBJ2-1	.	TRBV19	CASSVGTGGTYNEQFF
TRBJ1-2	once	TRBV3-1/TRBV3-2	CASSQGDQGSGYTF
TRBJ1-1	.	TRBV27	CASSRGGATTEAFF
TRBJ1-4	.	TRBV5-1	CASRTGSFATNEKLFF
TRBJ2-3	.	TRBV6-2/TRBV6-3	CASSPRLGSSTDTQYF
TRBJ1-1	once	TRBV11-3	CASSRDSSWVQERAEAFF
TRBJ2-5	many	TRBV12-5	CASGLVSRDAKETQYF
TRBJ2-4	few	TRBV27	CASSFSGDPSLAKNIQYF
TRBJ1-1	.	TRBV9	CASSARQGFGTEAFF
TRBJ2-7	.	TRBV19	CASTSSGSRGYEQYF
TRBJ1-5	.	TRBV19	CASSMVARGGPQHF
TRBJ2-5	.	TRBV5-8	CASSLPSRLETQYF
TRBJ2-5	once	TRBV20-1	CSASRTSGTQETQYF
TRBJ1-1	.	TRBV7-2	CASSLVHRVGTEAFF
TRBJ1-2	.	TRBV6-5	CASSPTGTGGYTF
TRBJ2-3	.	TRBV7-6	CASSLGAGYRGDTQYF
TRBJ1-5	.	TRBV7-2	CASSLTGTVSNQPQHF
TRBJ2-1	.	TRBV7-3	CASSETRGNEQFF
TRBJ2-7	.	TRBV30	CAWSSGLSSSYEQYF
TRBJ1-5	.	TRBV6-1	CASSEQGYSNQPQHF
TRBJ1-1	.	TRBV6-6	CASGGGLGAFF
TRBJ1-2	.	TRBV19	CASSSWDRAVYGYTF
TRBJ2-7	.	TRBV29-1	CSVERTGSFYEQYF
TRBJ2-1	.	TRBV5-4	CASSPRGGGANEQFF
TRBJ1-1	once	TRBV6-6	CASSWDRVAEAFF
TRBJ1-2	.	TRBV30	CAWRPKDRNLNYGYTF
TRBJ2-1	.	TRBV6-2/TRBV6-3	CASSYSDRNEQFF
TRBJ2-1	.	TRBV7-9	CASSLGLAGNEQFF
TRBJ1-1	.	TRBV24-1	CATSDKRGGSEAFF
TRBJ1-5	.	TRBV5-6	CASSRTGDSNQPQHF
TRBJ2-3	.	TRBV10-2	CASTPAGGPDTQYF
TRBJ2-6	once	TRBV6-6	CASSRTGSSGANVLTF
TRBJ1-3	.	TRBV9	CASSVDPRYPSGNTIYF
TRBJ2-3	.	TRBV7-2	CASSPSAGGITDTQYF
TRBJ1-1	once	TRBV5-4	CASSLWGGGNTEAFF
TRBJ2-5	few	TRBV19	CASSPTGVETQYF
TRBJ1-1	.	TRBV18	CASSPGGGAPEAFF
TRBJ2-1	.	TRBV6-5	CASTGGNEQFF
TRBJ1-5	.	TRBV24-1	CATSPTGTGGFQPQHF
TRBJ1-2	.	TRBV30	CARNRGDYGYTF
TRBJ1-5	.	TRBV30	CAWGATVSNQPQHF
TRBJ2-5	.	TRBV7-2	CASSFKSGGETQYF
TRBJ2-1	.	TRBV6-6	CASSTPGVSYNEQFF
TRBJ1-1	.	TRBV6-5	CASTGTGAPTEAFF
TRBJ1-1	many	TRBV19	CASSRQGGGVEAFF
TRBJ1-3	.	TRBV4-3	CASSQGAGTYGNTIYF
TRBJ1-1	.	TRBV6-6	CASIRGSTEAFF
TRBJ1-1	.	TRBV15	CATSRDLASEAFF
TRBJ1-1	.	TRBV6-6	CASSYDRLGNTEAFF
TRBJ2-3	.	TRBV7-6	CASSPDWGTDTQYF